The 22 T cell receptor beta chains below all came from one sample that was sequenced in a study of T cells in Graves' hyperthyroidism and ophthalmopathy. TCR beta CDR3 region amplification was performed from RNA transcripts. The HTBI primer set drove a first-round RT-PCR of the TCR CDR3. TCRdb independently ran MiXCR on the multiplex PCR reads; one entry per CDR3 protein. This sample has 300,000 to 450,000 distinct CDR3 sequences, with approximately 14% found just once. The sequencing input was blood. The receptors shown here come from a woman between 18 and 29 years old with Graves' hyperthyroidism that later progressed to Graves' ophthalmopathy.

On this clonotype: This may come from a read error, since a much larger clone is one base off. The chain couples TRBV28 to TRBJ2-7; TRBD1 matches at 7 bases. J gave up 4 bases and V 4 bases, and 13 bases lay outside the gene matches. The V gene's germline CDR1 is MDHEN and CDR2 SYDVKM. This CDR3 spans 16 amino acids. The CDR3 DNA sequence: TGTGCCAGCAGTTGCAATTTAGGACAGGTGAAATACGAGCAGTACTTC. This gives the protein CASSCNLGQVKYEQYF.

This clonotype was seen more than once but under ten times. The rearrangement joins TRBV2 to TRBJ2-1; D is perhaps TRBD1 or TRBD2 (5 bases each). Germline CDR1 reads SNHLY; CDR2 reads FYNNEI. CDR3 size: 13 residues. Trimming took off 9 bases at V and 5 bases at J, with 14 bases between the two ends. CDR3 nucleotides: TGTGCCAGTCGGGGCGATTATAACAATGAGCAGTTCTTC. Translated, it gives CASRGDYNNEQFF.

This clonotype appeared many times. The chain uses TRBV7-2 and TRBJ2-7, with 9 positions matching TRBD1. This CDR3 has 15 residues. Germline trimming cut 5 bases from V and 6 bases from J; bases unmatched to any gene: 11. CDR1 is SGHTA, CDR2 FQGNSA, per germline. DNA of the CDR3: TGTGCCAGCAGCCCTCCCTCCGGGACAGGGCGCGAGCAGTACTTC. This encodes CASSPPSGTGREQYF. The full variable domain, rest sourced from reference TRBV7-2 and TRBJ2-7, is GAGVSQSPSNKVTEKGKDVELRCDPISGHTALYWYRQSLGQGLEFLIYFQGNSAPDKSGLPSDRFSAERTGGSVSTLTIQRTQQEDSAVYLCASSPPSGTGREQYFGPGTRLTVT.

This rearrangement joins TRBV5-1 to TRBJ1-1; possibly TRBD1 for D (6 bases). V was shortened by 5 bases and J by 1 base, with 21 bases between the two germline ends. The germline V gene encodes CDR1 SGHRS and CDR2 YFSETQ. This CDR3 comprises 17 residues. Written as DNA, the CDR3 is TGCGCCAGCAGAGGGGGGGACGGTGGGCGCCGGAACACTGAAGCTTTCTTT. It codes for CASRGGDGGRRNTEAFF.

This clonotype occurred a few times. The chain couples TRBV7-9 to TRBJ2-7, with a tentative D call TRBD2 (5 bases). This CDR3 spans 14 amino acids. With 5 bases removed from V and 6 bases from J, the gap between germline ends came to 17 bases. Germline V gives CDR1 SEHNR, CDR2 FQNEAQ (reference sequence). The CDR3 bases are TGTGCCAGCAGCCTATCGGGAAGGCCTTCCGAGCAGTACTTC. This translates into CASSLSGRPSEQYF. Full variable domain (remainder filled in from reference TRBV7-9 and TRBJ2-7): DTGVSQNPRHKITKRGQNVTFRCDPISEHNRLYWYRQTLGQGPEFLTYFQNEAQLEKSRLLSDRFSAERPKGSFSTLEIQRTEQGDSAMYLCASSLSGRPSEQYFGPGTRLTVT.

The chain uses TRBV7-2 and TRBJ2-3; 9 bases are shared with TRBD2. The germline V gene encodes CDR1 SGHTA and CDR2 FQGNSA. This CDR3 region has 16 residues. Trimming cost V 2 bases and J 3 bases; bases outside gene matches: 6. Here the CDR3 DNA reads TGTGCCAGCAGCTTACATAGCGGGAGAAGGACAGATACGCAGTATTTT. This gives the protein CASSLHSGRRTDTQYF. Together with reference TRBV7-2 and TRBJ2-3, the CDR3 gives the full variable domain: GAGVSQSPSNKVTEKGKDVELRCDPISGHTALYWYRQSLGQGLEFLIYFQGNSAPDKSGLPSDRFSAERTGGSVSTLTIQRTQQEDSAVYLCASSLHSGRRTDTQYFGPGTRLTVL.

The chain employs TRBV10-3 and TRBJ2-5; D call uncertain. The V end lost 3 bases, the J end lost 2 bases, and 7 bases lay between the germline ends. This CDR3 spans 13 amino acids. Germline V gene lookup returns CDR1 ENHRY and CDR2 SYGVKD. CDR3 in DNA: TGTGCCATCAGTGATCGATCACAAGAGACCCAGTACTTC. Translated: CAISDRSQETQYF.

This clonotype showed up many times. The J gene is TRBJ1-1, the V gene TRBV3-1, with a weak D call TRBD1 (5 bases). V shed 0 bases and J shed 4 bases, with 9 bases lying between them. Germline V gene data show CDR1 as LGHDT and CDR2 as YNNKEL (reference sequence). CDR3 size: 14 residues. CDR3: CASSQDRAGTEAFF. Here the CDR3 DNA reads TGTGCCAGCAGCCAAGACAGGGCGGGCACTGAAGCTTTCTTT.

In regard to this clonotype: This may be a read error, as it is one base from a much larger clone. The chain combines TRBV28 with TRBJ1-1; 7 nucleotides align to TRBD1. Germline values: CDR1 MDHEN, CDR2 SYDVKM. CDR3 length equals 15 residues. The CDR3 DNA reads as TGTTCCGCAAGCCTCCAGGGGGGGGGGGTGACTGAAGCTTTCTTT. Its translation: CSASLQGGGVTEAFF.

This clonotype showed up just a few times. J is TRBJ2-7 and V is TRBV9; D not certain. This CDR3 contains 14 residues. CDR1 is SGDLS and CDR2 is YYNGEE in the germline V gene. With 0 bases removed from V and 0 bases from J, the gap between germline ends came to 7 bases. CDR3 protein: CASSVGGPSYEQYF. In DNA form, the CDR3 reads TGTGCCAGCAGCGTAGGGGGTCCCTCCTACGAGCAGTACTTC.

The chain links TRBV29-1 to TRBJ2-7, with D unclear. V lost 4 bases and J lost 3, with 13 bases in between. From germline, CDR1 is SQVTM and CDR2 ANQGSEA. The CDR3 contains 13 residues. The CDR3 DNA is TGCAGCGTTGGGGGAATACCCTTCTACGAGCAGTACTTC. The encoded protein is CSVGGIPFYEQYF.

This clonotype was seen ten or more times. V gene TRBV20-1 combines with J gene TRBJ2-7; 8 nucleotides agree with TRBD2. CDR1 is DFQATT, CDR2 SNEGSKA, per germline (reference sequence). The CDR3 totals 13 residues. The junction had 4 bases not matched to a gene; V was cut back by 3 bases and J by 3 bases. DNA for the CDR3: TGCAGTGCTAGGGCCAGCGGGGGCTACGAGCAGTACTTC. Translation: CSARASGGYEQYF.

This chain connects TRBV20-1 to TRBJ1-5; weak D call: TRBD1 (6 bases). Germline assignment: CDR1 DFQATT and CDR2 SNEGSKA (reference sequence). Trimming shortened V by 1 base and J by 2 bases, and 6 bases separated the two germline ends. This CDR3 is 13 amino acids long. The CDR3 is CSARAGGNQPQHF. The CDR3 bases are TGCAGTGCTAGAGCAGGGGGCAATCAGCCCCAGCATTTT.

This clonotype appeared many times. The chain recombines TRBV7-2 with TRBJ2-7; 8 positions agree with TRBD1. This CDR3 spans 15 amino acids. Germline V gene lookup returns CDR1 SGHTA and CDR2 FQGNSA. V was clipped by 5 bases and J by 2 bases; unmatched bases: 8. CDR3 sequence: CASSPWTGTPYEQYF. The CDR3 DNA is TGTGCCAGCAGCCCATGGACAGGGACCCCCTACGAGCAGTACTTC.

This clonotype was seen many times. The chain recombines TRBV28 with TRBJ2-3; the D gene is possibly TRBD1 (8 bases). V lost 5 bases and J 2 bases, leaving 23 bases between the germline ends. Looked up from germline, CDR1 is MDHEN and CDR2 is SYDVKM. CDR3 length: 18 residues. The CDR3 sequence is CASSPLAGDRGDTDTQYF. The DNA of the CDR3 is TGTGCCAGCAGTCCCTTAGCGGGCGACAGGGGTGACACAGATACGCAGTATTTT.

V and J are TRBV7-9 and TRBJ2-1; TRBD2 agrees at 8 bases. Germline CDR1 reads SEHNR; CDR2 reads FQNEAQ (reference sequence). Germline trimming cut 5 bases from V and 2 bases from J; bases unmatched to any gene: 5. The CDR3 extends over 15 amino acids. The CDR3 DNA follows: TGTGCCAGCAGCCCAGCGGGAGTTACCTACAATGAGCAGTTCTTC. It encodes CASSPAGVTYNEQFF.

This clonotype came up many times. The rearrangement links TRBV28 to TRBJ2-7, with TRBD1 matching 10 bases. Trimming cost V 8 bases and J 3 bases; bases outside gene matches: 4. This CDR3 has 13 residues. Germline CDR1 is MDHEN and CDR2 is SYDVKM. The CDR3 region has the DNA TGTGCCAGCTTCAGGACAGGGGGCTACGAGCAGTACTTC. It yields the protein CASFRTGGYEQYF.

This chain connects TRBV29-1 to TRBJ1-1; 7 bases line up with TRBD1. This CDR3 spans 13 amino acids. Germline V gives CDR1 SQVTM, CDR2 ANQGSEA. With V trimmed by 7 bases and J by 1 base, 6 bases remained unmatched. The CDR3 sequence: CSARGQGNTEAFF. CDR3 coding DNA: TGCAGCGCTAGGGGGCAGGGGAACACTGAAGCTTTCTTT.

The CDR3 region has the DNA TGTGCCAGCAGCCGGCGGACAGGGACGAGTGGGGCCAACGTCCTGACTTTC. Protein sequence: CASSRRTGTSGANVLTF. The rearrangement links TRBV11-3 to TRBJ2-6; TRBD1 matches 8 bases. The germline V gene has CDR1 SGHNT and CDR2 YENEEA. The trim removed 5 bases at V and 3 bases at J, leaving 9 bases unmatched. The CDR3 consists of 17 residues.

V is TRBV14 and J is TRBJ2-3, with 15 bases that match TRBD2. CDR1 and CDR2 from the germline V gene are SGHDN and FVKESK. The CDR3 runs to 18 residues. The junction had 5 bases not matched to a gene; V was cut back by 4 bases and J by 0 bases. The CDR3 DNA reads TGTGCCAGCAGCCCCGGACTAGCGGGAGGGTATAGCACAGATACGCAGTATTTT. Protein product: CASSPGLAGGYSTDTQYF. The full variable domain, its missing parts supplied by reference TRBV14 and TRBJ2-3, is EAGVTQFPSHSVIEKGQTVTLRCDPISGHDNLYWYRRVMGKEIKFLLHFVKESKQDESGMPNNRFLAERTGGTYSTLKVQPAELEDSGVYFCASSPGLAGGYSTDTQYFGPGTRLTVL.

This clonotype appeared a few times. The chain joins TRBV18 to TRBJ2-3; 7 nucleotides line up with TRBD1. CDR3 length: 17 residues. The V and J ends lost 3 bases and 0 bases, in that order; junction bases with no gene match: 9. Germline V gene lookup returns CDR1 KGHSH and CDR2 LQKENI. CDR3 sequence: CASSPDRRQTSTDTQYF. For the CDR3, the DNA is TGTGCCAGCTCACCGGACAGGCGACAAACTAGCACAGATACGCAGTATTTT.

In this sample, this clonotype turned up many times. V and J are TRBV6-1 and TRBJ2-5, with D unclear. The CDR3 sequence is 13 residues long. Per the germline V gene, CDR1 is MNHNS and CDR2 is SASEGT. V was clipped by 6 bases and J by 0 bases, with 8 bases between them. The CDR3 loop is CASSPGYQETQYF. For the CDR3, the DNA is TGTGCCAGCAGCCCCGGGTACCAAGAGACCCAGTACTTC.